The present T cell receptor (beta chain) was sequenced within a study of T cells in Graves' hyperthyroidism and ophthalmopathy. Exclusion of patients followed from uncontrolled infection, other autoimmune disease, pregnancy or lactation. Germline V lookup: CDR1 LGHNA, CDR2 YSLEER. The V and J ends lost 0 bases and 1 base respectively, with 10 bases between them. This CDR3 is 15 amino acids long. Amplification yielded TCR beta CDR3 regions, with RNA transcripts as the source. The primer set for the first-round RT-PCR of the TCR CDR3 was HTBI. TCRdb re-called the multiplex PCR reads with MiXCR, one entry per CDR3 protein. The data show 370,000 or so distinct CDR3 sequences, around a sixth seen once. The table lists this clonotype with a few counts. No antigen is known for it. Study outcomes and limitations: Ophthalmopathy was distinguished from stable hyperthyroidism by 13 V-J signatures. Ophthalmopathy prediction by the model preceded onset by a median approximately 6.1 months.

The chain links TRBV4-3 to TRBJ2-7; D may be TRBD1 or TRBD2 (5 bases each). Sequencing was performed on blood. The receptor was isolated from a woman under 30 with Graves' hyperthyroidism that later progressed to Graves' ophthalmopathy. The CDR3 loop is CASSQEEGSSYEQYF. CDR3 bases: TGCGCCAGCAGCCAAGAAGAGGGGAGTTCCTACGAGCAGTACTTC.